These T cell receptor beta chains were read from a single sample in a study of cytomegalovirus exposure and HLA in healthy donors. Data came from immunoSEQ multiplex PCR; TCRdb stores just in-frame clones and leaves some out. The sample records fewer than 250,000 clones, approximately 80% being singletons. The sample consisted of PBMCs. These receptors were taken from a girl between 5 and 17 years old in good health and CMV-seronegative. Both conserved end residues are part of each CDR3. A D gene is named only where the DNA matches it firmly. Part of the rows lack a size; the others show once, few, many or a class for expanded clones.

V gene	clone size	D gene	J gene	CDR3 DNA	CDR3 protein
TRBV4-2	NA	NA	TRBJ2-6	TGTGCCAGCAGCCAAGATCCGGGGGCTGGGGCCAACGTCCTGACTTTC	CASSQDPGAGANVLTF
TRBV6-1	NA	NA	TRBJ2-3	TGTGCCAGCAGTCCGCCTCCGGTCAGCACAGATACGCAGTATTTT	CASSPPPVSTDTQYF
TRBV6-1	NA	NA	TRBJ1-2	TGTGCCAGCAGTGATTTGGTCGCTGGGAGCTATGGCTACACCTTC	CASSDLVAGSYGYTF
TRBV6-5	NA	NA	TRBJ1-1	TGTGCCAGCACCCCGGGGAGAAGCGGCACTGAAGCTTTCTTT	CASTPGRSGTEAFF
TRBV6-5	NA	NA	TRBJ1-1	TGTGCCAGCAGCGTCAGGGTCGTGAACACTGAAGCTTTCTTT	CASSVRVVNTEAFF
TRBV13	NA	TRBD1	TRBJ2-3	TGTGCCAGCAGCTCAACCGGGACAGGGGGCACAGATACGCAGTATTTT	CASSSTGTGGTDTQYF
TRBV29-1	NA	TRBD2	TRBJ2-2	TGCAGCGTTGGGCGGCCGGGGGGGACCGGGGAGCTGTTTTTT	CSVGRPGGTGELFF
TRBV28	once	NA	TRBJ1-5	TGTGCCAGCAGAGAGTCCGCCGGGGTCCTTTCGCCCCAGCATTTT	CASRESAGVLSPQHF
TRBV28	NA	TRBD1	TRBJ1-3	TGTGCCAGCAGTTTCGCGACAGGGAAGAACACCATATATTTT	CASSFATGKNTIYF
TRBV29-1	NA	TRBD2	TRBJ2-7	TGCAGCGTCCGGGACGGCGGGGGCGAGCAGTACTTC	CSVRDGGGEQYF
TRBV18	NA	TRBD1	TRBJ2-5	TGTGCCAGCTCACTTCGGACAGGAAGGGGCAAAGAGACCCAGTACTTC	CASSLRTGRGKETQYF
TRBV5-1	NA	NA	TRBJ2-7	TGCGCCAGCAGCTTGGGGGGCAGTACGTACGAGCAGTACTTC	CASSLGGSTYEQYF
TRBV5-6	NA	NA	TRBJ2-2	TGTGCCAGCAGCCTGTACACCGGGGAGCTGTTTTTT	CASSLYTGELFF
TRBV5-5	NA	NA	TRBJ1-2	TGTGCCAGCAGCTTGGTGGCGGGGGGCAACTATGGCTACACCTTC	CASSLVAGGNYGYTF
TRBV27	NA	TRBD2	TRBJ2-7	TGTGCCAGCAAAGGCCCCCCTAGCACTAGCGGAGGTCGCTTCCCTAACGAGCAGTACTTC	CASKGPPSTSGGRFPNEQYF
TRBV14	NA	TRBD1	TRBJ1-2	TGTGCCAGCAGCCAAGGTCCAGGGGGATATGGCTACACCTTC	CASSQGPGGYGYTF
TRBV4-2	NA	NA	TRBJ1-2	TGTGCCAGCAGCCAAGCGCCGGGCGGGGAGATCTATGGCTACACCTTC	CASSQAPGGEIYGYTF
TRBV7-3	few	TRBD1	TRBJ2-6	TGTGCCAGCAGCCGGTCCGGGACAGGGTACTCTGGGGCCAACGTCCTGACTTTC	CASSRSGTGYSGANVLTF
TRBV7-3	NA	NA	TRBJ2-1	TGTGCCAGCAGCCTCCAAGGAGGCTCCTACAATGAGCAGTTCTTC	CASSLQGGSYNEQFF
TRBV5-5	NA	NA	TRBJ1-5	TGTGCCAGCAGCTTGACCGGGGAAATAAGTCAGCCCCAGCATTTT	CASSLTGEISQPQHF
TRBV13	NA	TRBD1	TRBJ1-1	TGTGCCAGCAGCTTGGCAGGACAGGGGCTATTGAACACTGAAGCTTTCTTT	CASSLAGQGLLNTEAFF
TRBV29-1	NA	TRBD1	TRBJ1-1	TGCAGCGGTGGGGGACAGGGGACTGAAGCTTTCTTT	CSGGGQGTEAFF